The rows below give T cell receptor beta chains drawn from one sample of a study of T-cell memory formation after mild COVID-19. MiXCR, applied by TCRdb to the 5' RACE reads, yields one record per CDR3 protein. The sample includes around 300,000 distinct CDR3 sequences, roughly 15% of them seen just once. The sequenced sample was PBMCs or a T cell subset sorted from them (not recorded which). Source of these receptors: a man aged 18 to 30 who had mild COVID-19 (a few samples of this study predate the infection). Cell type and time point are not known. Each CDR3 is given with its conserved first and last residue. D genes are given only for firm matches. Rows give clone size only sometimes, using once, few, many, or a class for an expanded clone.

cdr3_aa cdr3_nt v_call d_call clone_size j_call
CASNRTEGPETYEQYF TGTGCCAGCAACCGCACCGAGGGACCCGAGACCTACGAGCAGTACTTC TRBV12-3/TRBV12-4 - few TRBJ2-7
CSVEGGQSSYEQYF TGCAGCGTTGAAGGGGGACAGAGCTCCTACGAGCAGTACTTC TRBV29-1 TRBD1 - TRBJ2-7
CASSFPDGFNSPLHF TGTGCCAGCAGTTTCCCCGACGGGTTTAATTCACCCCTCCACTTT TRBV12-3/TRBV12-4 - - TRBJ1-6
CASSLFAAYEQFF TGTGCCAGCAGTTTATTCGCGGCCTATGAGCAGTTCTTC TRBV12-3/TRBV12-4 - few TRBJ2-1
CASSQEFGEKLFF TGCGCCAGCAGCCAAGAGTTCGGTGAAAAACTGTTTTTT TRBV4-3 - - TRBJ1-4
CASSQDPAVGDNQPQHF TGTGCCAGCAGCCAAGATCCGGCAGTGGGGGATAATCAGCCCCAGCATTTT TRBV4-2 - few TRBJ1-5
CASSQGQGAGYTEAFF TGTGCCAGCAGCCAAGGACAGGGGGCAGGGTACACTGAAGCTTTCTTT TRBV4-2 TRBD1 few TRBJ1-1
CASSLTSRTYEQYF TGTGCCAGCAGCCTCACAAGCAGGACCTACGAGCAGTACTTC TRBV12-3/TRBV12-4 - few TRBJ2-7
CASSPNLANTGELFF TGTGCCAGCAGCCCTAACCTAGCAAACACCGGGGAGCTGTTTTTT TRBV7-3 - few TRBJ2-2
CASSLGISGKSTDTQYF TGCGCCAGCAGCTTGGGGATTAGCGGGAAAAGCACAGATACGCAGTATTTT TRBV5-1 TRBD2 many TRBJ2-3
CASSFHTDTQYF TGTGCCAGCAGTTTCCATACAGATACGCAGTATTTT TRBV12-3/TRBV12-4 - few TRBJ2-3
CASSSTGVGADTQYF TGTGCCAGCAGCTCGACAGGGGTGGGGGCAGATACGCAGTATTTT TRBV7-9 TRBD1 - TRBJ2-3
CASTPSSGGRNNEQFF TGTGCCAGCACTCCCTCTAGCGGGGGGCGAAACAATGAGCAGTTCTTC TRBV12-3/TRBV12-4 TRBD2 - TRBJ2-1
CASSGTGGSDEQYF TGTGCCAGCTCCGGGACAGGTGGATCCGACGAGCAGTACTTC TRBV7-9 TRBD1 few TRBJ2-7
CASSLSGDGNTIYF TGTGCCAGCAGCTTATCAGGGGACGGAAACACCATATATTTT TRBV11-1 - - TRBJ1-3
CASSSVGTGYTGELFF TGTGCCAGCAGCAGCGTGGGGACAGGGTACACCGGGGAGCTGTTTTTT TRBV28 TRBD1 - TRBJ2-2
CASSPGLAGGAINEQFF TGCGCCAGCAGCCCAGGACTAGCGGGGGGCGCAATCAATGAGCAGTTCTTC TRBV5-1 TRBD2 - TRBJ2-1
CSAFRTGRVFNEQFF TGCAGTGCTTTCCGGACAGGCCGGGTTTTCAATGAGCAGTTCTTC TRBV20-1 TRBD1 many TRBJ2-1
CSVDEENTQYF TGCAGCGTTGACGAGGAAAATACGCAGTATTTT TRBV29-1 - few TRBJ2-3
CASSQGAGTSGGDEQFF TGCGCCAGCAGCCAAGGCGCCGGGACTAGCGGGGGAGATGAGCAGTTCTTC TRBV4-1 TRBD2 few TRBJ2-1
CASSQDSGGGLETQYF TGCGCCAGCAGCCAAGACTCCGGCGGGGGGTTAGAGACCCAGTACTTC TRBV4-3 TRBD2 - TRBJ2-5
CASRNEQGNPNQPQHF TGTGCCAGCAGGAACGAGCAGGGGAACCCCAATCAGCCCCAGCATTTT TRBV28 - - TRBJ1-5
CASSYAEYSNQPQHF TGTGCCAGCAGTTACGCGGAATATAGCAATCAGCCCCAGCATTTT TRBV6-6 - few TRBJ1-5
CATLKGVNTEAFF TGTGCCACCCTAAAGGGGGTGAACACTGAAGCTTTCTTT TRBV18 - - TRBJ1-1
CASSPPAPGEVGEQFF TGTGCCAGCTCACCACCGGCTCCAGGGGAGGTTGGTGAGCAGTTCTTC TRBV18 - - TRBJ2-1
CASRLQTVNTEAFF TGCGCCAGCAGATTGCAAACAGTGAACACTGAAGCTTTCTTT TRBV5-1 - few TRBJ1-1
CASSLGIGEQYF TGTGCCAGCAGCTTAGGTATCGGCGAGCAGTACTTC TRBV7-8 - - TRBJ2-7
CASSKTVAPEAFF TGTGCCAGCAGTAAGACTGTAGCGCCTGAAGCTTTCTTT TRBV28 - - TRBJ1-1